Sequencing of this T cell receptor (beta chain) was carried out in a study of blood T cell repertoires in COVID-19. This table comes from immunoSEQ multiplex PCR, and its TCRdb copy is limited to in-frame clones, with some not included. The repertoire holds roughly 88,000 clones, more than 80% seen once, with around 15% in the top ten. The receptor's source is a woman of 80 years or more with acute or convalescent COVID-19. Sequencing was carried out using peripheral blood.

This chain's CDR3 is CASSLGRRIQGHEQFF. As DNA, the CDR3 is TGTGCCAGCAGCTTGGGACGCCGAATACAGGGTCATGAGCAGTTCTTC. The V gene is TRBV7-3, the J gene TRBJ2-1; D is possibly TRBD1 (6 bases). The CDR3 covers 16 residues. The germline V gene has CDR1 SGHTA and CDR2 FQGTGA. V was cut by 3 bases and J by 8 bases, with 20 bases left in between.